A selection of T cell receptor beta chains follows, all from one sample in a study of T cells after yellow fever vaccination. A single record per CDR3 protein comes from TCRdb applying MiXCR to the 5' RACE reads. The repertoire consists of 500,000 to 550,000 distinct CDR3 sequences, with 21% occurring once and the leading ten covering about 15%. This specimen consisted of PBMCs, obtained roughly 20 days after the first yellow fever vaccination. The source is a young man who received the YFV17D yellow fever vaccine. Both conserved end residues are part of each CDR3. Each record gives: D gene, clone size, J gene, V gene, CDR3 DNA, CDR3 protein. D genes are given only for firm matches. Clone size is not always given. Where it is, it says once, few, many or a class for expanded clones.

d_gene: NA; abundance: few; j_gene: TRBJ1-2; v_gene: TRBV4-3; CDR3nt: TGCGCCAGCAGCCGTGGGAATAACTATGGCTACACCTTC; CDR3aa: CASSRGNNYGYTF
d_gene: TRBD2; abundance: once; j_gene: TRBJ2-2; v_gene: TRBV11-2; CDR3nt: TGTGCCAGCAGGCCCGGGACTAGCGGGCCCGGGGAGCTGTTTTTT; CDR3aa: CASRPGTSGPGELFF
d_gene: NA; abundance: once; j_gene: TRBJ1-2; v_gene: TRBV20-1; CDR3nt: TGCAGTGCTCCCACGCCCCCTTGGGAGGACTATGGCTACACCTTC; CDR3aa: CSAPTPPWEDYGYTF
d_gene: NA; abundance: once; j_gene: TRBJ2-5; v_gene: TRBV28; CDR3nt: TGTGGCAGCAGTTTTTTTGGGGATAACAGGGAGACCCAGTACTTC; CDR3aa: CGSSFFGDNRETQYF
d_gene: TRBD2; abundance: NA; j_gene: TRBJ2-5; v_gene: TRBV12-3/TRBV12-4; CDR3nt: TGTGCCAGCAGCTGGACTAGCCGCGGGGGGACCCAGTACTTC; CDR3aa: CASSWTSRGGTQYF
d_gene: TRBD2; abundance: NA; j_gene: TRBJ2-3; v_gene: TRBV4-1; CDR3nt: TGCGCCAGCAGCCAAGATTGGCCCCCAGCGGGGGTTCGCACAGATACGCAGTATTTT; CDR3aa: CASSQDWPPAGVRTDTQYF
d_gene: NA; abundance: NA; j_gene: TRBJ2-7; v_gene: TRBV12-3/TRBV12-4; CDR3nt: TGTGCCAGCAGACCGGGACGCCGCATCTCCTACGAGCAGTACTTC; CDR3aa: CASRPGRRISYEQYF
d_gene: NA; abundance: NA; j_gene: TRBJ1-5; v_gene: TRBV6-1; CDR3nt: TGTGCCAGCAGAGCGGACGTGGGGCAGCCCCAGCATTTT; CDR3aa: CASRADVGQPQHF
d_gene: NA; abundance: NA; j_gene: TRBJ2-5; v_gene: TRBV11-1; CDR3nt: TGTGCCAGCAGCCCCAATGGGGCCCTAAAGACCCAGTACTTC; CDR3aa: CASSPNGALKTQYF
d_gene: NA; abundance: NA; j_gene: TRBJ2-3; v_gene: TRBV5-1; CDR3nt: TGCGCCAGCAGCCCGGGACGGATTCGCGCAGATACGCAGTATTTT; CDR3aa: CASSPGRIRADTQYF
d_gene: NA; abundance: few; j_gene: TRBJ2-2; v_gene: TRBV14; CDR3nt: TGTGCCAGCAGCCAACACGTAGGCACCGGGGAGCTGTTTTTT; CDR3aa: CASSQHVGTGELFF